Listed here are 23 T cell receptor beta chains from one sample, sequenced in a study of immune evolution from preneoplasia to lung adenocarcinoma. Sequenced by immunoSEQ multiplex PCR; TCRdb stores in-frame clones only, minus some. The data contain 35,000 or so clones, roughly four fifths of them singletons. The material sequenced was FFPE invasive lung adenocarcinoma tissue. The receptor set was obtained from a person between 60 and 69 years old with lung adenocarcinoma.

This sequence joins TRBV4-1 and TRBJ2-7; 9 bases map to TRBD2. The ends lost 0 bases at V and 3 bases at J; junction bases unmatched: 6. Germline assignment: CDR1 MGHRA and CDR2 YSYEKL. The CDR3 is made up of 16 amino acids. The CDR3 DNA sequence: TGCGCCAGCAGCCAAGATGGCGGGAGGGCGAACTACGAGCAGTACTTC. The encoded protein is CASSQDGGRANYEQYF.

The rearrangement joins TRBV15 to TRBJ1-5; possible D gene TRBD1, 6 bases. Germline V gene data show CDR1 as LNHNV and CDR2 as YYDKDF (reference sequence). V was cut by 3 bases and J by 6 bases, with 21 bases left in between. This CDR3 spans 17 amino acids. The CDR3 nucleotides are TGTGCCACCAGCAGCAGACTCGGGGGGCGCGGAGGTCAGCCCCAGCATTTT. Translating gives CATSSRLGGRGGQPQHF.

The V and J genes are TRBV28 and TRBJ2-1, with 13 bases fitting TRBD2. Germline CDR1 is MDHEN and CDR2 is SYDVKM. The junction had 3 bases not matched to a gene; V was cut back by 6 bases and J by 4 bases. The CDR3 is made up of 15 amino acids. The CDR3 is CASRPGLAGYNEQFF. DNA of the CDR3: TGTGCCAGCAGACCGGGACTAGCGGGATACAATGAGCAGTTCTTC.

The rearrangement links TRBV19 to TRBJ2-7; D remains ambiguous. This CDR3 comprises 14 residues. V lost 5 bases, J lost 7 bases, and 18 bases lay in between. Germline V gene sequence: CDR1 LNHDA, CDR2 SQIVND (reference sequence). Written as DNA, the CDR3 is TGTGCCAGTAGTCATGTTAGGAAAACTGGGGAGCAGTACTTC. This sequence encodes CASSHVRKTGEQYF.

This clone has a handful of counts. The chain uses TRBV11-2 and TRBJ2-2; 10 bases line up with TRBD2. CDR3 size: 17 residues. CDR1 and CDR2 from the germline V gene are SGHAT and FQNNGV. Losses at the gene ends were 6 bases for V and 0 bases for J; bases not matched to a gene: 7. CDR3 in amino acids: CASRKLAGAANTGELFF. The CDR3 DNA reads TGTGCCAGCAGGAAGCTAGCGGGAGCGGCGAACACCGGGGAGCTGTTTTTT.

The V call is TRBV11-3, the J call TRBJ2-7, with a tentative D call TRBD1 (5 bases). CDR1 is SGHNT, CDR2 YENEEA, per germline. V lost 1 base and J lost 3, with 10 bases in between. There are 14 residues in the CDR3. The CDR3 DNA reads as TGTGCCAGCAGCTTAGCAGACAGTGTCTACGAGCAGTACTTC. This sequence encodes CASSLADSVYEQYF.

The chain carries TRBV7-2 and TRBJ2-7, with a possible D match to TRBD1 (5 bases). This CDR3 is 13 amino acids long. From germline, CDR1 is SGHTA and CDR2 FQGNSA. The V end lost 3 bases, the J end lost 6 bases, and 12 bases lay between the germline ends. In DNA, the CDR3 is TGTGCCAGCAGCTTTACGCCAGGGTCCGAGCAGTACTTC. Protein sequence: CASSFTPGSEQYF.

V and J are TRBV7-2 and TRBJ1-3; D unresolved. Germline V CDR1 and CDR2: SGHTA, FQGNSA. V was clipped by 4 bases and J by 0 bases, with 10 bases between them. The CDR3 spans 15 residues. CDR3 DNA: TGTGCCAGCAGCTCCTATCTCGGCTCTGGAAACACCATATATTTT. Its protein is CASSSYLGSGNTIYF.

The chain uses TRBV28 and TRBJ1-1; D call uncertain. Trimming pared 4 bases from V and 1 base from J, leaving 13 bases between. Germline V gives CDR1 MDHEN, CDR2 SYDVKM. CDR3 size: 15 residues. Here the CDR3 reads CASSSGEVGNTEAFF. DNA of the CDR3: TGTGCCAGCAGTTCGGGAGAGGTAGGGAACACTGAAGCTTTCTTT.

The rearrangement uses TRBV5-5 and TRBJ2-1; no clear D gene. This CDR3 contains 15 residues. CDR1 is SGHKS, CDR2 YYEKEE, per germline (reference sequence). V lost 4 bases, J lost 2 bases, and 13 bases lay in between. CDR3 amino acids: CASSRQPVAYNEQFF. The CDR3 DNA follows: TGTGCCAGCAGCCGCCAACCGGTAGCCTACAATGAGCAGTTCTTC.

This clone was detected only a few times. The chain joins TRBV2 to TRBJ1-4; 8 bases line up with TRBD1. With V trimmed by 5 bases and J by 6 bases, 5 bases remained unmatched. Per germline, CDR1 SNHLY and CDR2 FYNNEI. The CDR3 sequence is 14 residues long. CDR3 in amino acids: CASSPLTGDEKLFF. The CDR3 nucleotides are TGTGCCAGCAGTCCCCTGACAGGGGATGAAAAACTGTTTTTT. The whole variable domain, remainder taken from reference TRBV2 and TRBJ1-4, is EPEVTQTPSHQVTQMGQEVILRCVPISNHLYFYWYRQILGQKVEFLVSFYNNEISEKSEIFDDQFSVERPDGSNFTLKIRSTKLEDSAMYFCASSPLTGDEKLFFGSGTQLSVL.

The chain couples TRBV11-2 to TRBJ2-5; TRBD1 agrees at 8 bases. Germline CDR1 reads SGHAT; CDR2 reads FQNNGV. CDR3 size: 16 residues. The J segment lost 5 bases and the V segment lost 4 bases, leaving 12 bases of the junction unmatched. CDR3 DNA sequence: TGTGCCAGCAGCTCCAAGGACAGGGCCATCGGGGAGACCCAGTACTTC. Residues: CASSSKDRAIGETQYF.

The chain combines TRBV12-5 with TRBJ2-1; D is undetermined. The V gene lost 6 bases and the J gene lost 7 bases, with 19 bases spanning the gap. CDR1 and CDR2 from the germline V gene are LGHNT and FRNRAP. The CDR3 is 15 residues long. CDR3 in amino acids: CASGFYTSGRNEQFF. The CDR3 coding sequence is TGTGCTAGTGGCTTCTACACCTCCGGGCGTAATGAGCAGTTCTTC.

This clone is medium-sized (0.01 to 0.1%) in the sample. This chain joins TRBV5-1 and TRBJ2-2; the D is unclear. CDR3 size: 13 residues. Germline V gives CDR1 SGHRS, CDR2 YFSETQ. V was pared by 5 bases and J by 4 bases, with 9 bases between. CDR3 in DNA: TGCGCCAGCAGGGAGACCGGCACCGGGGAGCTGTTTTTT. Amino acid sequence: CASRETGTGELFF.

This clone was recorded once. The V gene is TRBV9, the J gene TRBJ2-1; 8 bases agree with TRBD2. Germline V gives CDR1 SGDLS, CDR2 YYNGEE. The CDR3 is 14 amino acids. The V gene end was trimmed by 4 bases and the J gene end by 8 bases; junction bases not matched to a gene: 8. This CDR3 reads CASSRAGVLDEQFF. In DNA form, the CDR3 reads TGTGCCAGCAGCCGAGCGGGAGTCTTGGATGAGCAGTTCTTC.

This clone ranks as medium-sized. The chain uses TRBV7-2 and TRBJ1-2; 7 nucleotides match TRBD1. The CDR3 spans 16 residues. CDR1 and CDR2 (germline): SGHTA, FQGNSA. V lost 5 bases, J lost 4 bases, and 13 bases stayed unmatched. CDR3 DNA sequence: TGTGCCAGCAGCCCCGCCGGGACAGTGCCCTCCTATGGCTACACCTTC. Translated: CASSPAGTVPSYGYTF.

This clone was recorded many times. This sequence joins TRBV9 and TRBJ2-1; TRBD2 might be the D (5 bases). The V gene lost 0 bases and the J gene lost 8 bases, with 18 bases spanning the gap. The length of the CDR3 is 16 residues. Germline V CDR1 and CDR2: SGDLS, YYNGEE. This CDR3 is CASSVVTGEYEDEQFF. CDR3 DNA sequence: TGTGCCAGCAGCGTAGTAACTGGGGAGTACGAAGATGAGCAGTTCTTC.

The V and J genes are TRBV28 and TRBJ2-7; 11 nucleotides match TRBD2. CDR3 size: 14 residues. The V gene end was trimmed by 6 bases and the J gene end by 9 bases; junction bases not matched to a gene: 10. Per germline, CDR1 MDHEN and CDR2 SYDVKM. The CDR3 DNA follows: TGTGCCAGCAGGGGGACTAGCGGTGTTATAGGGCAGTACTTC. It translates to CASRGTSGVIGQYF.

The genes are TRBV11-3 and TRBJ2-7; D tentatively reads TRBD1 or TRBD2 (5 bases each). Trimming removed 5 bases at V and 7 bases at J, with 18 bases between. CDR1 SGHNT and CDR2 YENEEA come from the germline V gene. The CDR3 spans 14 residues. The CDR3: CASSPGTPPIEQYF. DNA of the CDR3: TGTGCCAGCAGCCCCGGGACCCCCCCGATTGAGCAGTACTTC. The complete variable domain, with remaining parts taken from reference TRBV11-3 and TRBJ2-7, reads EAGVVQSPRYKIIEKKQPVAFWCNPISGHNTLYWYLQNLGQGPELLIRYENEEAVDDSQLPKDRFSAERLKGVDSTLKIQPAELGDSAVYLCASSPGTPPIEQYFGPGTRLTVT.

The V call is TRBV7-6, the J call TRBJ2-1, with D perhaps matching TRBD1 or TRBD2 (6 bases each). The CDR3 extends over 15 amino acids. The V end was cut by 2 bases, the J end by 7 bases, with 15 bases between. Germline V CDR1 and CDR2: SGHVS, FNYEAQ. The CDR3 protein is CASSLNAGAGNEQFF. The DNA for the CDR3 is TGTGCCAGCAGCTTAAATGCAGGGGCGGGAAATGAGCAGTTCTTC.

This chain connects TRBV11-2 to TRBJ2-7; no clear D gene. The CDR3 totals 14 residues. Germline CDR1 reads SGHAT; CDR2 reads FQNNGV. Trimming took off 2 bases at V and 0 bases at J, with 8 bases between the two ends. In DNA, the CDR3 is TGTGCCAGCAGCTTATTACACAGCTCCTACGAGCAGTACTTC. Translated: CASSLLHSSYEQYF.

This chain links TRBV18 with TRBJ2-2; D might be TRBD2 (6 bases). V shed 4 bases and J shed 3 bases, with 12 bases lying between them. The CDR3 is 15 residues long. CDR1 and CDR2 from the germline V gene are KGHSH and LQKENI. The CDR3 loop is CASSRTGSHTGELFF. The CDR3 DNA reads TGTGCCAGCTCACGAACCGGGAGTCACACCGGGGAGCTGTTTTTT. The variable domain in full, with the rest retrieved from reference TRBV18 and TRBJ2-2, is NAGVMQNPRHLVRRRGQEARLRCSPMKGHSHVYWYRQLPEEGLKFMVYLQKENIIDESGMPKERFSAEFPKEGPSILRIQQVVRGDSAAYFCASSRTGSHTGELFFGEGSRLTVL.

This chain uses TRBV11-3 with TRBJ2-5; 15 nucleotides line up with TRBD2. The CDR3 loop spans 16 amino acids. Germline assignment: CDR1 SGHNT and CDR2 YENEEA. The V and J ends lost 5 bases and 4 bases, in that order; junction bases with no gene match: 5. The CDR3 here is CASSRGLAGGGETQYF. CDR3 coding DNA: TGTGCCAGCAGCAGGGGACTAGCGGGAGGAGGAGAGACCCAGTACTTC. Full variable domain (rest looked up from reference TRBV11-3 and TRBJ2-5): EAGVVQSPRYKIIEKKQPVAFWCNPISGHNTLYWYLQNLGQGPELLIRYENEEAVDDSQLPKDRFSAERLKGVDSTLKIQPAELGDSAVYLCASSRGLAGGGETQYFGPGTRLLVL.